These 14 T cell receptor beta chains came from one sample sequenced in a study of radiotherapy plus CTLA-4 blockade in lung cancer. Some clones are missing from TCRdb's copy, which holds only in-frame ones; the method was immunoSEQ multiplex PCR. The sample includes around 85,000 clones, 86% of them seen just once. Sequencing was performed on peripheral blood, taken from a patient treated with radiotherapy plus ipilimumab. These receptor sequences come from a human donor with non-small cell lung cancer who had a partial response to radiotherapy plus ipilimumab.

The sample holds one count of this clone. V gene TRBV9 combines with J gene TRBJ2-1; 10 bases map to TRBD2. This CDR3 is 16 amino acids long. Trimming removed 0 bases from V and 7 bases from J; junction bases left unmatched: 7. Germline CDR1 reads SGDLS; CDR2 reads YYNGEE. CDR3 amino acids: CASSVEEAGGFNEQFF. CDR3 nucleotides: TGTGCCAGCAGCGTAGAGGAAGCGGGAGGGTTTAATGAGCAGTTCTTC.

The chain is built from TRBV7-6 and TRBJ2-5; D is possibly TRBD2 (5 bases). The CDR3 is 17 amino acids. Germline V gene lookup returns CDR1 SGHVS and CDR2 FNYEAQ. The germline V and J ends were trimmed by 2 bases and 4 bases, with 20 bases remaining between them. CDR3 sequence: CASSLKFGIPYRETQYF. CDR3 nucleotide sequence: TGTGCCAGCAGCTTAAAATTCGGGATTCCATATCGAGAGACCCAGTACTTC.

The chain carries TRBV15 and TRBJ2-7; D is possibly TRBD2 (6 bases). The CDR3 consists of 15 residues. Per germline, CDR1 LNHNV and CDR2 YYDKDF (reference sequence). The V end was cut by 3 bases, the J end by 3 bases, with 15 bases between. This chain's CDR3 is CATSRPGRENYEQYF. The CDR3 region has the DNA TGTGCCACCAGCAGGCCGGGACGGGAGAACTACGAGCAGTACTTC.

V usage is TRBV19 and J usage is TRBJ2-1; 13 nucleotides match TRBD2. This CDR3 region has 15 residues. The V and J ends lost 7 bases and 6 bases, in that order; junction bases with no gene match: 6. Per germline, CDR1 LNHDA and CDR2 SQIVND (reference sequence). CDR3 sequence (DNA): TGTGCCAGTACCCAACTAGCGGGAGGGTTCAATGAGCAGTTCTTC. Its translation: CASTQLAGGFNEQFF.

The CDR3 nucleotides are TGTGCCAGCAGCTTAGCGCCAGGCAGGTCCTACGAGCAGTACGTC. It translates to CASSLAPGRSYEQYV. The genes are TRBV7-2 and TRBJ2-7; unclear D gene. The CDR3 has 15 residues. Germline CDR1 is SGHTA and CDR2 is FQGNSA. V lost 0 bases and J 1 base, leaving 10 bases between the germline ends.

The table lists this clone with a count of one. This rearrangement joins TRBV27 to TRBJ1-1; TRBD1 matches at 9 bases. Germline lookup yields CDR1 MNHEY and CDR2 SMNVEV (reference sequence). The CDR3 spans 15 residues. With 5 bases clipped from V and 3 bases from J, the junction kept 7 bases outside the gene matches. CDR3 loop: CASSPWTGEYTEAFF. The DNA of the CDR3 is TGTGCCAGCAGTCCCTGGACAGGGGAGTACACTGAAGCTTTCTTT.

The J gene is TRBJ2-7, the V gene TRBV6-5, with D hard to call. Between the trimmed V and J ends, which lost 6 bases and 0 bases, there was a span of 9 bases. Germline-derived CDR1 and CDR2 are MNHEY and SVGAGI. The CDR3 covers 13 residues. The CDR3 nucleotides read TGTGCCAGCAGGCTACAGAGCTCCTACGAGCAGTACTTC. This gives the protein CASRLQSSYEQYF.

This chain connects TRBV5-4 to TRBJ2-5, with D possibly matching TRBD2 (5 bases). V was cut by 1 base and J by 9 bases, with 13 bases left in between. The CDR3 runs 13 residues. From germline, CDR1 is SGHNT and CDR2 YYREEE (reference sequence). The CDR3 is CASSLPPLGAQYF. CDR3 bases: TGTGCCAGCAGCTTGCCACCACTCGGGGCCCAGTACTTC. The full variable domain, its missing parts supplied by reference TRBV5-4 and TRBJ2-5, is ETGVTQSPTHLIKTRGQQVTLRCSSQSGHNTVSWYQQALGQGPQFIFQYYREEENGRGNFPPRFSGLQFPNYSSELNVNALELDDSALYLCASSLPPLGAQYFGPGTRLLVL.

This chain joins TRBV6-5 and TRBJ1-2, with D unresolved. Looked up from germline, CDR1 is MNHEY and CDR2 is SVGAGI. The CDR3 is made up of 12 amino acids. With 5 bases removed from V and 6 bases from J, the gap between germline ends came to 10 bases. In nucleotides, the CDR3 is TGTGCCAGCAGTACTCGTTCGGATGGCTACACCTTC. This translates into CASSTRSDGYTF.

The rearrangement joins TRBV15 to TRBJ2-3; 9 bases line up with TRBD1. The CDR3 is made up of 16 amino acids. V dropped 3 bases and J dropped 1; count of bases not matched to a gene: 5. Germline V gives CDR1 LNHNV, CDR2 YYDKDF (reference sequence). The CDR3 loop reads CATSSGTGWGTDTQYF. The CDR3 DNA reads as TGTGCCACCAGCAGCGGGACAGGGTGGGGCACAGATACGCAGTATTTT.

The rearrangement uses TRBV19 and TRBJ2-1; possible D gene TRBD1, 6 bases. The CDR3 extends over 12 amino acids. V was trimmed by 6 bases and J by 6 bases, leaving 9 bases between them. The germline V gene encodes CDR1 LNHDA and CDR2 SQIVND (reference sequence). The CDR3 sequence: CASSNRVNEQFF. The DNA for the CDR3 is TGTGCCAGTAGCAACAGGGTCAATGAGCAGTTCTTC.

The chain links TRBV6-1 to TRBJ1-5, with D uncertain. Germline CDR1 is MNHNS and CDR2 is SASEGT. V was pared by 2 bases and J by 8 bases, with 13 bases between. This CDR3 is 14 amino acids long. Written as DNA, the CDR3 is TGTGCCAGCAGTGAACAGTACAAAGGAGAGCCCCAGCATTTT. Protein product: CASSEQYKGEPQHF.

This CDR3 reads CASRTYSGGDDYGYTF. In DNA form, the CDR3 reads TGTGCCAGCCGTACCTATTCAGGGGGCGACGACTATGGCTACACCTTC. V gene TRBV13 combines with J gene TRBJ1-2; 8 bases agree with TRBD1. This CDR3 comprises 16 residues. The junction had 14 bases not matched to a gene; V was cut back by 8 bases and J by 3 bases. Germline lookup yields CDR1 PRHDT and CDR2 FYEKMQ (reference sequence). The whole variable domain, remainder taken from reference TRBV13 and TRBJ1-2, is AAGVIQSPRHLIKEKRETATLKCYPIPRHDTVYWYQQGPGQDPQFLISFYEKMQSDKGSIPDRFSAQQFSDYHSELNMSSLELGDSALYFCASRTYSGGDDYGYTFGSGTRLTVV.

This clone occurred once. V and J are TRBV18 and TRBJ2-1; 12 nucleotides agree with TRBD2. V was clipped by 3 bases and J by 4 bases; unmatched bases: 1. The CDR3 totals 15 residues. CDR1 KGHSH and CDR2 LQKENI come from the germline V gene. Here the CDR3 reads CASSPGLAGYNEQFF. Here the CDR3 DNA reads TGTGCCAGCTCACCTGGACTAGCGGGATACAATGAGCAGTTCTTC.